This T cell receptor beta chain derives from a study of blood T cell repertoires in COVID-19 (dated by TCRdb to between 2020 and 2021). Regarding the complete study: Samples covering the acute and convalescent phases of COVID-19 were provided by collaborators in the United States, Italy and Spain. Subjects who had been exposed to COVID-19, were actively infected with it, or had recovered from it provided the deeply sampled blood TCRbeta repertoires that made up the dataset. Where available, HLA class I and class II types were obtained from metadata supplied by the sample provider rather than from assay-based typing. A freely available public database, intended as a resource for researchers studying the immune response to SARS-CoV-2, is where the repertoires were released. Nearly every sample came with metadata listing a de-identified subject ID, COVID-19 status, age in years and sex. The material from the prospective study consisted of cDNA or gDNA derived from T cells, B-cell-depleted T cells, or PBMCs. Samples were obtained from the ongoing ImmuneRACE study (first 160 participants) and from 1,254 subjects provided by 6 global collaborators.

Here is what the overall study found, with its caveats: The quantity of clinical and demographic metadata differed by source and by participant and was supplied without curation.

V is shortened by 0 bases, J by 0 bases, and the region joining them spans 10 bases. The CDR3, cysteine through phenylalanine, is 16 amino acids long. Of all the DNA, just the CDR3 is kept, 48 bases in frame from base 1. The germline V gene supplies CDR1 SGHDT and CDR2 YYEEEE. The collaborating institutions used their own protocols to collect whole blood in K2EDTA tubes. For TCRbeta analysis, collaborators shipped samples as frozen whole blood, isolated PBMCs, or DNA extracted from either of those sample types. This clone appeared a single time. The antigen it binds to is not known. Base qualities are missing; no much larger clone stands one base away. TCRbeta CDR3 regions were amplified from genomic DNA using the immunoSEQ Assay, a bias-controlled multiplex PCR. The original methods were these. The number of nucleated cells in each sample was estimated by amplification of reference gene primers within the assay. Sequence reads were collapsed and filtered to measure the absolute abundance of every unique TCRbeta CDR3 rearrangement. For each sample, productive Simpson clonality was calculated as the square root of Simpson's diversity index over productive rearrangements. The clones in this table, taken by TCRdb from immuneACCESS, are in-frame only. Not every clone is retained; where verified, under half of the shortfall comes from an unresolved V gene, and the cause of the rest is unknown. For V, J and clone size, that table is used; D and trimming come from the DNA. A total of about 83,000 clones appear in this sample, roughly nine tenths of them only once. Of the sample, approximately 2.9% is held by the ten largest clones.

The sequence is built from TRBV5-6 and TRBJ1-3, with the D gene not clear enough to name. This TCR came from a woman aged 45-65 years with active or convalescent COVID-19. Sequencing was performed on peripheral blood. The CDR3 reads CASSLAGGISGNTIYF. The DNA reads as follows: TGTGCCAGCAGCTTGGCCGGCGGAATCTCTGGAAACACCATATATTTT. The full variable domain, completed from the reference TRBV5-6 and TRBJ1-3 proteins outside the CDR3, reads DAGVTQSPTHLIKTRGQQVTLRCSPKSGHDTVSWYQQALGQGPQFIFQYYEEEERQRGNFPDRFSGHQFPNYSSELNVNALLLGDSALYLCASSLAGGISGNTIYFGEGSWLTVV.